Sequencing of this T cell receptor beta chain was carried out in a study of cytomegalovirus exposure and HLA in healthy donors. General study results and limits: There were under 200 TCR beta chains listed as cytomegalovirus-associated. Trimming of TCR beta V- and J-genes showed a link, identified in a later analysis, to a missense DCLRE1C variant. Most TCR sequences showed up rarely, but some public TCRs showed up in many donors. An analysis was carried out later, and it reportedly showed fewer N-insertions in an Asian-associated ancestry cluster than the approximately 700-donor mean.

PCR employed 60 Vbeta and 13 Jbeta primers. The assay was immunoSEQ multiplex PCR, and TCRdb's table has in-frame clones only and misses some. Of approximately 220,000 clones in the sample, 83% are singletons; the top ten hold roughly 1.3%. Details on this clone: Its antigen remains unknown.

Trimming took off 2 bases at V and 3 bases at J, with 20 bases between the two ends. The V gene's germline CDR1 is MNHNS and CDR2 SASEGT. The CDR3 totals 18 residues. Source material: PBMCs. This TCR came from a girl between 10 and 17 years old in good health and CMV-seronegative. J is TRBJ1-3 and V is TRBV6-1, with D possibly TRBD1 on 5 matching bases. CDR3 sequence reads: CASSELDNSIGDGNTIYF. The CDR3, as DNA: TGTGCCAGCAGTGAACTGGACAACTCAATTGGGGATGGAAACACCATATATTTT.